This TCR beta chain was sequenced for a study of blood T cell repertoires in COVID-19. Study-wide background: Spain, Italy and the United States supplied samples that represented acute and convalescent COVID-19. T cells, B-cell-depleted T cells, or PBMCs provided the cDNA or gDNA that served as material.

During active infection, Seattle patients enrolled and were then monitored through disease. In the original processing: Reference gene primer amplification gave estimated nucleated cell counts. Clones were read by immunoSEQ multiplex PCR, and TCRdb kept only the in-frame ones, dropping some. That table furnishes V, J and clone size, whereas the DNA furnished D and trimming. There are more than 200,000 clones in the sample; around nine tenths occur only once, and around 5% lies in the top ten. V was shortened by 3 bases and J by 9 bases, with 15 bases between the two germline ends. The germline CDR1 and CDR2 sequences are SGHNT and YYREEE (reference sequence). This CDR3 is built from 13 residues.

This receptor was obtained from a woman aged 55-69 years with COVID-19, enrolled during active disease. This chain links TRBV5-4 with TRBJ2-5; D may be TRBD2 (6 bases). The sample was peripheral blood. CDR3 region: CASSYYGVAAQYF. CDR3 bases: TGTGCCAGCAGCTACTACGGGGTAGCGGCCCAGTACTTC.